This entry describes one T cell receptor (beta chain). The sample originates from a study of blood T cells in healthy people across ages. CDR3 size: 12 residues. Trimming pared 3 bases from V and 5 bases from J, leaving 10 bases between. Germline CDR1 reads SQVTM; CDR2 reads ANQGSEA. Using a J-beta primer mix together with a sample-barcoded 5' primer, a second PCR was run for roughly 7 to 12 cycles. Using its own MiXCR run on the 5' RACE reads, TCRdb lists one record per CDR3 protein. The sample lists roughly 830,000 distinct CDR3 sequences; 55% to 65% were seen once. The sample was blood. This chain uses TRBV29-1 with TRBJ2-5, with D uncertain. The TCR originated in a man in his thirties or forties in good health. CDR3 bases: TGCAGCGTTGATTTGGGTCAGGAGACCCAGTACTTC. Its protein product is CSVDLGQETQYF.